This T cell receptor beta chain was recovered during a study of identical twins. Addition of a universal primer site occurred through template switching, and cDNA carried unique molecular identifiers. Each CDR3 protein is one row after TCRdb ran MiXCR on the 5' RACE reads. The sample shows some 1,600,000 distinct CDR3 sequences, roughly 35% of them seen only once. This clonotype has more than one count but fewer than ten. The CDR3 consists of 16 residues. The chain employs TRBV21-1 and TRBJ2-7; the D call TRBD1 from the table was never checked on the DNA. TRBV21-1 is tagged as a pseudogene. The sequence derives from a newborn girl in good health. Sequenced sample: cord blood. This CDR3 reads CASNSLDGIHSYEQYF. The CDR3 region has the DNA TGTGCCAGCAACTCCCTTGACGGGATACACTCCTACGAGCAGTACTTC.